A selection of T cell receptor beta chains follows, all from one sample in a study of OX40 agonist ivuxolimab in advanced cancers. Assay: immunoSEQ multiplex PCR; the TCRdb copy retains only in-frame clones and omits some. Of about 68,000 clones in the sample, 91% are singletons; the top ten hold about 0.3%. This specimen was CD4+ or CD8+ T cells sorted from blood, taken in a trial of the OX40 agonist ivuxolimab. These receptors were collected from an adult with an advanced solid tumor such as melanoma, head and neck, liver or kidney cancer. CDR3s leave out the opening cysteine and the closing phenylalanine or tryptophan. Each record gives: J gene, V gene, CDR3 protein.

TRBJ2-1 | TRBV7-9 | ASSLERQSSHEQF
TRBJ2-7 | TRBV2 | ASSVAGTSEQY
TRBJ1-2 | TRBV10-2 | ASSGGPYGGGYT
TRBJ2-1 | TRBV15 | ATRWSHRGPDEQF
TRBJ1-1 | TRBV20-1 | SARDNTEAF
TRBJ1-5 | TRBV28 | ASSPRTGGRGNQPQH
TRBJ1-5 | TRBV28 | ASRGPGQPQH
TRBJ2-5 | TRBV28 | ASSPDRGVQETQY
TRBJ1-5 | TRBV7-2 | ASSLWGASGNQPQH
TRBJ1-6 | TRBV30 | AWSALQVTR
TRBJ2-7 | TRBV4-1 | ASSQGLEQY
TRBJ2-1 | TRBV18 | ASSPGLAYNEQF
TRBJ2-3 | TRBV27 | ASSLSVVTDTQY
TRBJ1-5 | TRBV28 | ASRKQGAGQPQH
TRBJ2-1 | TRBV29-1 | SVEPGSTSYNEQF
TRBJ1-1 | TRBV29-1 | SAARGTEAF
TRBJ1-3 | TRBV29-1 | SVEDPGPLGNTIY
TRBJ2-5 | TRBV5-6 | ASSLLAELETQY
TRBJ1-2 | TRBV29-1 | SVSVSANYGYT
TRBJ2-1 | TRBV28 | ASRTRQGRHLNEQF
TRBJ2-3 | TRBV7-3 | ASSGTGTSGNKGTQY
TRBJ2-3 | TRBV19 | ASRWGSGLNTDTQY
TRBJ2-1 | TRBV28 | ASSLTSYNEQF
TRBJ1-1 | TRBV6-1 | ASTLTSGVNTEAF
TRBJ2-3 | TRBV6-1 | ASSERGASTWGNTQY
TRBJ2-3 | TRBV5-4 | ASTRDSFTDTQY
TRBJ2-3 | TRBV5-1 | ASSPGTKTSTDTQY
TRBJ2-1 | TRBV11-3 | ASSLGHPGLAGANEQF
TRBJ2-1 | TRBV19 | ARKPTVKQF
TRBJ2-5 | TRBV6-6 | ASSYSRGVGETQY
TRBJ2-7 | TRBV5-1 | ASSWASGTTSYEQY
TRBJ2-1 | TRBV5-6 | ASSRSGWYNEQF
TRBJ1-3 | TRBV6-5 | ASSRDPGSGNTIY
TRBJ1-2 | TRBV4-1 | ASSRPLDRVDYGYT
TRBJ1-2 | TRBV7-9 | ASSYTGTKYGYT
TRBJ2-3 | TRBV10-3 | AISPGGRVGDTQY
TRBJ1-1 | TRBV15 | ATSRSASMNTEAF
TRBJ2-7 | TRBV2 | ASSASFTSSYEQY
TRBJ1-2 | TRBV19 | ASSISDNDYGYT
TRBJ2-1 | TRBV4-2 | ASSQNTPGRAGNEQF
TRBJ2-1 | TRBV7-9 | ASSPGPGLAYNEQF
TRBJ2-3 | TRBV4-1 | ASSQVFRTVIRDTQY
TRBJ2-7 | TRBV7-3 | ASSLLHSYEQY
TRBJ2-1 | TRBV5-6 | ASSEELAGGYFEQF
TRBJ1-1 | TRBV7-9 | ASSPGRLSRTEAF
TRBJ2-3 | TRBV5-6 | ASRTAGVSTDTQY
TRBJ1-1 | TRBV5-8 | ASSFPTGFNTEAF
TRBJ2-7 | TRBV7-2 | ASSRGGIEQY
TRBJ2-5 | TRBV5-4 | ASSPRAQETQY
TRBJ2-1 | TRBV19 | ASSTTGLRNEQF
TRBJ1-1 | TRBV5-6 | ASSLGGARYVAF
TRBJ2-1 | TRBV15 | ATSRDTGVFSGEQF
TRBJ2-5 | TRBV7-9 | ASSTTGTLQETQY
TRBJ1-3 | TRBV5-4 | ASSGKDRGLGNTIY
TRBJ2-1 | TRBV7-3 | ASSLDREQF